Below, 32 T cell receptor beta chains from the same sample are listed, as sequenced in a study of T-cell memory formation after mild COVID-19 (dated by TCRdb to about 2021). Receptor libraries were prepared by 5' RACE. Sequenced using an Illumina NovaSeq 6000. TCRdb's own reprocessing of the public reads used fastp at Q25 and MiXCR and kept productive beta chains. Every CDR3 protein is listed once, alongside the most common genes and DNA of its rows. Here the sample has 200,000 to 250,000 distinct CDR3 sequences; about 27% occur a single time. Of the sample, approximately 10% falls within the top ten clones. What was sequenced was PBMCs or a T cell subset sorted from them (not recorded which). Receptor source: an adult woman who had mild COVID-19 (a few samples of this study predate the infection). The sample titles of this study are shuffled in the database, so cell type and time point are left out; the donor was told from shared clones.

The V and J genes are TRBV19 and TRBJ2-7, with a weak D call TRBD2 (6 bases). The CDR3 consists of 13 residues. Trimming shortened V by 5 bases and J by 7 bases, and 15 bases separated the two germline ends. The V gene's germline CDR1 is LNHDA and CDR2 SQIVND (reference sequence). The CDR3 spells CASSAGTPGEQYF. The CDR3 region has the DNA TGTGCCAGTAGTGCGGGAACCCCTGGTGAGCAGTACTTC.

V is TRBV28 and J is TRBJ2-6; 8 positions agree with TRBD1. The CDR3 runs to 17 residues. The germline V gene encodes CDR1 MDHEN and CDR2 SYDVKM. Germline trimming cut 5 bases from V and 1 base from J; bases unmatched to any gene: 7. The CDR3 here is CASSRQGFGSGANVLTF. CDR3 coding DNA: TGTGCCAGCAGTAGACAGGGGTTTGGATCTGGGGCCAACGTCCTGACTTTC.

This clonotype was seen only a few times. V and J are TRBV4-3 and TRBJ2-1; TRBD2 matches 13 bases. The germline CDR1 and CDR2 sequences are LGHNA and YSLEER. This CDR3 region has 16 residues. The trim removed 3 bases at V and 3 bases at J, leaving 2 bases unmatched. The CDR3 DNA is TGCGCCAGCAGCCAGGGGACTAGCGGGGACTACAATGAGCAGTTCTTC. Translation: CASSQGTSGDYNEQFF.

The chain is built from TRBV7-9 and TRBJ2-3, with 7 bases aligning to TRBD2. The germline gives CDR1 SEHNR, CDR2 FQNEAQ (reference sequence). After removal of 5 bases from V and 0 bases from J, the junction contained 8 bases not matched to a gene. The CDR3 is made up of 16 amino acids. The CDR3 loop reads CASSPRLAASTDTQYF. The DNA of the CDR3 is TGTGCCAGCAGCCCCCGGCTAGCGGCTAGCACAGATACGCAGTATTTT.

The gene calls are TRBV7-8 and TRBJ2-3; 10 bases line up with TRBD2. This CDR3 region has 16 residues. Germline trimming cut 1 base from V and 11 bases from J; bases unmatched to any gene: 12. Germline V gene sequence: CDR1 SGHVS, CDR2 FQNEAQ. The CDR3 loop reads CASSLGVAGGRDWQYF. The CDR3 bases are TGTGCCAGCAGCTTAGGAGTAGCGGGGGGCCGGGATTGGCAGTATTTT.

This clonotype was observed a few times. The chain uses TRBV6-2 or TRBV6-3 and TRBJ2-7, with 10 nucleotides matching TRBD1. Looked up from germline, CDR1 is MNHEY and CDR2 is SVGEGT. This CDR3 is built from 16 residues. J gave up 4 bases and V 8 bases, and 14 bases lay outside the gene matches. The CDR3 region is CASWDRGILRGYEQYF. CDR3 sequence (DNA): TGTGCCAGCTGGGACAGGGGAATCCTCCGGGGGTACGAGCAGTACTTC.

This clonotype was observed a handful of times. The rearrangement uses TRBV5-1 and TRBJ2-7; D call uncertain. Trimming removed 2 bases at V and 9 bases at J, with 15 bases between. The CDR3 runs to 13 residues. The germline CDR1 and CDR2 sequences are SGHRS and YFSETQ. The CDR3 coding sequence is TGCGCCAGCAGCTTTAATGGGCAACCGGGGCAGTACTTC. This gives the protein CASSFNGQPGQYF. The full variable domain, its missing parts supplied by reference TRBV5-1 and TRBJ2-7, is KAGVTQTPRYLIKTRGQQVTLSCSPISGHRSVSWYQQTPGQGLQFLFEYFSETQRNKGNFPGRFSGRQFSNSRSEMNVSTLELGDSALYLCASSFNGQPGQYFGPGTRLTVT.

V usage is TRBV7-2 and J usage is TRBJ1-1, with D perhaps matching TRBD1 (5 bases). The CDR3 totals 14 residues. CDR1 and CDR2 (germline): SGHTA, FQGNSA. V was pared by 4 bases and J by 1 base, with 10 bases between. The CDR3 protein is CASSWGRTNTEAFF. In DNA form, the CDR3 reads TGTGCCAGCAGCTGGGGACGAACGAACACTGAAGCTTTCTTT.

The sample holds a few counts of this clonotype. The DNA of the CDR3 is TGTGCCAGCAGTTACTCGACAGGGGCGAACACCGGGGAGCTGTTTTTT. Its translation is CASSYSTGANTGELFF. This sequence joins TRBV6-2 or TRBV6-3 and TRBJ2-2; 8 bases line up with TRBD1. With V trimmed by 0 bases and J by 0 bases, 0 bases remained unmatched. The germline V gene encodes CDR1 MNHEY and CDR2 SVGEGT. The CDR3 runs 16 residues.

This clonotype was found a few times. In DNA, the CDR3 is TGTGCCAGCAGCCCCCTATGGCAGTCGTACCAAGAGACCCAGTACTTC. This translates into CASSPLWQSYQETQYF. The rearrangement uses TRBV14 and TRBJ2-5; D is uncertain. The length of the CDR3 is 16 residues. CDR1 SGHDN and CDR2 FVKESK come from the germline V gene. Trimming left V 4 bases short and J 0 bases short, with 15 bases between. The whole variable domain, filled in from reference TRBV14 and TRBJ2-5, reads EAGVTQFPSHSVIEKGQTVTLRCDPISGHDNLYWYRRVMGKEIKFLLHFVKESKQDESGMPNNRFLAERTGGTYSTLKVQPAELEDSGVYFCASSPLWQSYQETQYFGPGTRLLVL.

The chain recombines TRBV7-8 with TRBJ2-5; D is uncertain. The V and J ends lost 5 bases and 5 bases respectively, with 15 bases between them. Germline loops: CDR1 SGHVS, CDR2 FQNEAQ. The CDR3 contains 14 residues. The DNA of the CDR3 is TGTGCCAGCAGCCCGAACAAGGTTGAGGAGACCCAGTACTTC. It translates to CASSPNKVEETQYF.

This clonotype turned up a few times. This chain joins TRBV12-3 or TRBV12-4 and TRBJ1-2, with 7 bases fitting TRBD1. The CDR3 sequence is 13 residues long. V dropped 5 bases and J dropped 3; count of bases not matched to a gene: 3. Here the CDR3 reads CASSTGQYYGYTF. CDR3 in DNA: TGTGCCAGCAGTACGGGACAGTACTATGGCTACACCTTC.

The CDR3 reads CASSEKGADTQYF. For the CDR3, the DNA is TGTGCCAGCAGTGAGAAGGGGGCGGATACGCAGTATTTT. V and J are TRBV25-1 and TRBJ2-3; 7 bases are shared with TRBD1. V shed 3 bases and J 6 bases; nucleotides not matched to a gene: 3. Germline loops: CDR1 MGHDK, CDR2 SYGVNS. The CDR3 runs 13 residues.

The chain has TRBV30 and TRBJ2-5; 9 bases map to TRBD2. Unmatched junction bases numbered 4, after V lost 2 bases and J lost 3 bases. The CDR3 runs to 14 residues. From germline, CDR1 is GTSNPN and CDR2 SVGIG (reference sequence). The CDR3 protein is CAWSIAGEEETQYF. CDR3 nucleotide sequence: TGTGCCTGGAGTATAGCGGGAGAGGAAGAGACCCAGTACTTC.

Only one count was recorded for this clonotype. The chain is built from TRBV19 and TRBJ1-2; D is perhaps TRBD1 (5 bases). This CDR3 has 13 residues. With 5 bases removed from V and 4 bases from J, the gap between germline ends came to 11 bases. Germline loops: CDR1 LNHDA, CDR2 SQIVND (reference sequence). The CDR3 loop is CASSRGGPYGYTF. Written as DNA, the CDR3 is TGTGCCAGTAGTCGGGGGGGACCCTATGGCTACACCTTC.

This chain uses TRBV29-1 with TRBJ2-2; 7 bases line up with TRBD1. Trimming at V came to 4 bases and at J to 4 bases, leaving 6 bases not matched to a gene. This CDR3 has 14 amino acids. CDR1 is SQVTM, CDR2 ANQGSEA, per germline. The CDR3: CSVAGTELTGELFF. CDR3 bases: TGCAGCGTTGCCGGGACAGAGCTCACCGGGGAGCTGTTTTTT.

The J gene is TRBJ2-3, the V gene TRBV7-3, with D hard to call. The CDR3 is 13 amino acids. Germline-derived CDR1 and CDR2 are SGHTA and FQGTGA. Trimming stripped 4 bases from V and 2 bases from J, with 7 bases between. The CDR3 nucleotides read TGTGCCAGCAGCTCTATTCCCACAGATACGCAGTATTTT. Its protein is CASSSIPTDTQYF.

The chain uses TRBV5-1 and TRBJ2-1, with 13 bases matching TRBD2. The CDR3 spans 15 residues. Germline loops: CDR1 SGHRS, CDR2 YFSETQ. The V gene end was trimmed by 4 bases and the J gene end by 7 bases; junction bases not matched to a gene: 5. As DNA, the CDR3 is TGCGCCAGCAGCACCACTAGCGGGGGGGCTAATGAGCAGTTCTTC. It yields the protein CASSTTSGGANEQFF.

This clonotype appeared a few times. The chain has TRBV7-9 and TRBJ2-3, with 8 bases that match TRBD1. The J segment lost 2 bases and the V segment lost 5 bases, leaving 9 bases of the junction unmatched. The CDR3 contains 16 residues. The germline CDR1 and CDR2 sequences are SEHNR and FQNEAQ (reference sequence). CDR3 in amino acids: CASSPRQGPPTDTQYF. In DNA form, the CDR3 reads TGTGCCAGCAGCCCCAGACAGGGGCCCCCCACAGATACGCAGTATTTT.

The V call is TRBV29-1, the J call TRBJ2-5; TRBD1 might be the D (6 bases). Germline V gives CDR1 SQVTM, CDR2 ANQGSEA. The length of the CDR3 is 15 residues. V lost 0 bases, J lost 5 bases, and 16 bases lay in between. The CDR3 protein is CSVEDLSRGWETQYF. Here the CDR3 DNA reads TGCAGCGTTGAAGATCTTTCCAGGGGCTGGGAGACCCAGTACTTC. The entire variable domain, with the rest obtained from reference TRBV29-1 and TRBJ2-5, is as follows: SAVISQKPSRDICQRGTSLTIQCQVDSQVTMMFWYRQQPGQSLTLIATANQGSEATYESGFVIDKFPISRPNLTFSTLTVSNMSPEDSSIYLCSVEDLSRGWETQYFGPGTRLLVL.

This clonotype was recorded a few times. The genes are TRBV12-3 or TRBV12-4 and TRBJ2-6; D is possibly TRBD1 (5 bases). Trimming cost V 0 bases and J 0 bases, with 9 bases left between them. The CDR3 spans 17 residues. The CDR3, as DNA: TGTGCCAGCAGTTTAGCGCTAGACAGCTCTGGGGCCAACGTCCTGACTTTC. Encoded protein: CASSLALDSSGANVLTF.

This chain joins TRBV6-4 and TRBJ2-1; D call uncertain. The germline V gene encodes CDR1 MRHNA and CDR2 SNTAGT. CDR3 size: 12 residues. V was shortened by 8 bases and J by 5 bases, with 10 bases between the two germline ends. The CDR3, as DNA: TGTGCCAGCGGATCAGTCAACAATGAGCAGTTCTTC. Translation: CASGSVNNEQFF.

The J gene is TRBJ2-7, the V gene TRBV2; the D gene is possibly TRBD1 (6 bases). This CDR3 comprises 12 residues. The V gene lost 5 bases and the J gene lost 7 bases, with 12 bases spanning the gap. Germline values: CDR1 SNHLY, CDR2 FYNNEI. The CDR3 here is CASSWTVWEQYF. Written as DNA, the CDR3 is TGTGCCAGCAGTTGGACAGTCTGGGAGCAGTACTTC. The complete variable domain, with remaining parts taken from reference TRBV2 and TRBJ2-7, reads EPEVTQTPSHQVTQMGQEVILRCVPISNHLYFYWYRQILGQKVEFLVSFYNNEISEKSEIFDDQFSVERPDGSNFTLKIRSTKLEDSAMYFCASSWTVWEQYFGPGTRLTVT.

The sample holds a few counts of this clonotype. This chain joins TRBV7-9 and TRBJ2-3; TRBD1 matches at 7 bases. CDR3 length: 15 amino acids. Germline V gene sequence: CDR1 SEHNR, CDR2 FQNEAQ (reference sequence). V gave up 5 bases and J gave up 5 bases; unmatched junction bases: 10. CDR3: CASSVTGTVGDTQYF. In DNA form, the CDR3 reads TGTGCCAGCAGCGTAACCGGGACAGTCGGAGATACGCAGTATTTT.

In this sample, this clonotype turned up a few times. The CDR3 DNA is TGCGCCAGCAGCTTTGGCCCTGGACCATCCTACAATGAGCAGTTCTTC. Protein product: CASSFGPGPSYNEQFF. The chain links TRBV5-1 to TRBJ2-1; D call uncertain. Germline loops: CDR1 SGHRS, CDR2 YFSETQ. The CDR3 is 16 residues long. Trimming removed 2 bases from V and 1 base from J, with 13 bases in between. Drawing the rest from reference TRBV5-1 and TRBJ2-1, the complete variable domain is KAGVTQTPRYLIKTRGQQVTLSCSPISGHRSVSWYQQTPGQGLQFLFEYFSETQRNKGNFPGRFSGRQFSNSRSEMNVSTLELGDSALYLCASSFGPGPSYNEQFFGPGTRLTVL.

The V and J genes are TRBV12-3 or TRBV12-4 and TRBJ2-7; TRBD2 aligns across 14 bases. Unmatched junction bases numbered 11, after V lost 6 bases and J lost 7 bases. This CDR3 spans 16 amino acids. In DNA, the CDR3 is TGTGCCAGCAGCCCCGTAGGGACTAGCGGGAGTTGGGAGCAGTACTTC. Encoded protein: CASSPVGTSGSWEQYF.

This clonotype was picked up many times. V is TRBV7-2 and J is TRBJ1-5; D gene ambiguous. Germline CDR1 and CDR2: SGHTA and FQGNSA. V dropped 4 bases and J dropped 4 bases, with 8 bases sitting between them. The CDR3 loop spans 13 amino acids. The CDR3 loop reads CASSSRGNQPQHF. DNA of the CDR3: TGTGCCAGCAGCTCAAGAGGGAATCAGCCCCAGCATTTT.

J is TRBJ2-1 and V is TRBV7-9, with TRBD2 matching 7 bases. The germline V gene has CDR1 SEHNR and CDR2 FQNEAQ (reference sequence). Trimming took 11 bases from V and 4 from J; bases not matched to a gene: 8. The CDR3 is made up of 13 amino acids. In nucleotides, the CDR3 is TGTGCCGGAAGGAGCGGGGAGTACAATGAGCAGTTCTTC. This encodes CAGRSGEYNEQFF.

CDR3 amino acids: CASRSTSRFGNEQFF. CDR3 nucleotides: TGTGCCAGCAGGTCTACTAGCAGGTTTGGTAATGAGCAGTTCTTC. The chain is built from TRBV11-3 and TRBJ2-1, with a tentative D call TRBD2 (6 bases). CDR3 length: 15 amino acids. Per germline, CDR1 SGHNT and CDR2 YENEEA. V shed 6 bases and J shed 7 bases, with 19 bases lying between them.

In its sample, this clonotype was seen a few times. The chain employs TRBV15 and TRBJ1-2, with 7 bases that match TRBD1. The V segment lost 4 bases and the J segment 7 bases; nucleotides outside the gene matches: 21. There are 18 residues in the CDR3. The germline V gene has CDR1 LNHNV and CDR2 YYDKDF (reference sequence). This CDR3 reads CATSTGGRGNPWITGYTF. The DNA of the CDR3 is TGTGCCACCAGCACAGGGGGGCGCGGAAACCCATGGATCACTGGCTACACCTTC.

J is TRBJ2-7 and V is TRBV7-9; no definite D call. V was pared by 1 base and J by 9 bases, with 13 bases between. Germline loops: CDR1 SEHNR, CDR2 FQNEAQ (reference sequence). The length of the CDR3 is 13 residues. As DNA, the CDR3 is TGTGCCAGCAGCTTAGGAACAACGGACGCGCAGTACTTC. Translating it yields CASSLGTTDAQYF.

The J gene is TRBJ2-1, the V gene TRBV7-2, with TRBD2 matching over 12 bases. V shed 4 bases, J shed 8 bases, and the junction held 6 bases outside the gene matches. The CDR3 totals 15 residues. Germline V gives CDR1 SGHTA, CDR2 FQGNSA. The CDR3 here is CASSSTSGRSDEQFF. The CDR3 coding sequence is TGTGCCAGCAGCTCGACTAGCGGGAGAAGCGATGAGCAGTTCTTC.